A selection of T cell receptor beta chains follows, all from one sample in a study of blood T cell repertoires in COVID-19. Repertoires were generated with immunoSEQ multiplex PCR, while TCRdb's copy carries only in-frame clones and drops some. The table shows more than 250,000 clones, with roughly 86% occurring only once. The sequencing sample was made of peripheral blood. These receptors came from a woman aged 30 to 39 who had recovered from COVID-19. CDR3s include the opening cysteine and the closing phenylalanine or tryptophan. Each record gives: J gene, clone size, V gene, D gene, CDR3 protein, CDR3 DNA. A D gene is named only where the DNA matches it firmly. Not all rows give a size; the values are once, few, many and, for expanded clones, a class.

j_call: TRBJ1-4
clone_size: NA
v_call: TRBV10-3
d_call: TRBD1
cdr3_aa: CAIRGQSNEKLFF
cdr3_nt: TGTGCCATCAGGGGACAGAGTAATGAAAAACTGTTTTTT

j_call: TRBJ2-7
clone_size: NA
v_call: TRBV5-1
d_call: NA
cdr3_aa: CASSDRGFEQYF
cdr3_nt: TGCGCCAGCAGCGACCGAGGGTTCGAGCAGTACTTC

j_call: TRBJ1-5
clone_size: NA
v_call: TRBV3-1/TRBV3-2
d_call: NA
cdr3_aa: CASSRSNQGGNQPQHF
cdr3_nt: TGTGCCAGCAGCCGGTCTAATCAGGGCGGCAATCAGCCCCAGCATTTT

j_call: TRBJ1-2
clone_size: once
v_call: TRBV18
d_call: NA
cdr3_aa: CASSPDRTNYGYTF
cdr3_nt: TGTGCCAGCTCACCAGACAGAACTAACTATGGCTACACCTTC

j_call: TRBJ2-1
clone_size: NA
v_call: TRBV19
d_call: TRBD1
cdr3_aa: CASSEQGAFQFF
cdr3_nt: TGTGCCAGTAGCGAACAGGGGGCCTTTCAGTTCTTC

j_call: TRBJ2-7
clone_size: NA
v_call: TRBV19
d_call: TRBD2
cdr3_aa: CASSIAGGSPLEQYF
cdr3_nt: TGTGCCAGTAGTATAGCGGGCGGGAGCCCCCTCGAGCAGTACTTC

j_call: TRBJ1-1
clone_size: NA
v_call: TRBV7-9
d_call: NA
cdr3_aa: CASSPRFRQANTEAFF
cdr3_nt: TGTGCCAGCAGCCCCCGATTCCGACAGGCGAACACTGAAGCTTTCTTT

j_call: TRBJ2-7
clone_size: NA
v_call: TRBV29-1
d_call: TRBD2
cdr3_aa: CSVETRGGSVHEQYF
cdr3_nt: TGCAGCGTTGAAACTAGGGGCGGGAGCGTCCACGAGCAGTACTTC

j_call: TRBJ2-7
clone_size: NA
v_call: TRBV19
d_call: NA
cdr3_aa: CASSPGQIYEQYF
cdr3_nt: TGTGCCAGTAGCCCTGGACAGATCTACGAGCAGTACTTC

j_call: TRBJ2-4
clone_size: NA
v_call: TRBV30
d_call: NA
cdr3_aa: CAWSFKFDSLAKNIQYF
cdr3_nt: TGTGCCTGGAGTTTCAAGTTTGACAGCCTAGCCAAAAACATTCAGTACTTC

j_call: TRBJ1-6
clone_size: NA
v_call: TRBV4-1
d_call: NA
cdr3_aa: CASSQEDTYNSPLHF
cdr3_nt: TGCGCCAGCAGCCAAGAGGACACCTATAATTCACCCCTCCACTTT

j_call: TRBJ2-3
clone_size: few
v_call: TRBV4-2
d_call: NA
cdr3_aa: CASSPLKLVQGDTQYF
cdr3_nt: TGTGCCAGCAGCCCCCTCAAGCTAGTCCAAGGAGATACGCAGTATTTT

j_call: TRBJ2-7
clone_size: few
v_call: TRBV5-8
d_call: TRBD1
cdr3_aa: CASSFTGAYEQYF
cdr3_nt: TGTGCCAGCAGCTTTACAGGGGCGTACGAGCAGTACTTC

j_call: TRBJ1-1
clone_size: NA
v_call: TRBV7-9
d_call: NA
cdr3_aa: CASSPGGGTEAFF
cdr3_nt: TGTGCCAGCAGCCCTGGGGGGGGGACTGAAGCTTTCTTT

j_call: TRBJ1-2
clone_size: NA
v_call: TRBV3-1/TRBV3-2
d_call: NA
cdr3_aa: CASSQGSTGYGYTF
cdr3_nt: TGTGCCAGCAGCCAAGGTTCGACCGGGTATGGCTACACCTTC

j_call: TRBJ2-3
clone_size: NA
v_call: TRBV4-1
d_call: TRBD2
cdr3_aa: CASAGGQGDTQYF
cdr3_nt: TGCGCCTCCGCGGGGGGGCAAGGAGATACGCAGTATTTT

j_call: TRBJ1-3
clone_size: NA
v_call: TRBV14
d_call: NA
cdr3_aa: CASSQVGGSSGNTIYF
cdr3_nt: TGTGCCAGCAGCCAAGTTGGAGGGAGCTCTGGAAACACCATATATTTT

j_call: TRBJ1-3
clone_size: few
v_call: TRBV9
d_call: TRBD1
cdr3_aa: CASSAGTGIGNTIYF
cdr3_nt: TGTGCCAGCAGCGCCGGGACAGGGATTGGAAACACCATATATTTT

j_call: TRBJ2-7
clone_size: once
v_call: TRBV19
d_call: NA
cdr3_aa: CASSAGTYASYEQYF
cdr3_nt: TGTGCCAGTAGTGCGGGGACCTACGCATCCTACGAGCAGTACTTC

j_call: TRBJ2-2
clone_size: NA
v_call: TRBV5-1
d_call: NA
cdr3_aa: CASSRDRNTGELFF
cdr3_nt: TGCGCCAGCAGCCGCGACAGGAACACCGGGGAGCTGTTTTTT

j_call: TRBJ2-7
clone_size: NA
v_call: TRBV4-3
d_call: TRBD1
cdr3_aa: CASSQMSYAGTGDEQYF
cdr3_nt: TGCGCCAGCAGCCAAATGAGCTACGCCGGGACAGGGGACGAGCAGTACTTC

j_call: TRBJ1-2
clone_size: once
v_call: TRBV18
d_call: NA
cdr3_aa: CASSPAPTGYGYTF
cdr3_nt: TGTGCCAGCTCACCGGCTCCTACGGGGTATGGCTACACCTTC

j_call: TRBJ1-2
clone_size: NA
v_call: TRBV5-4
d_call: TRBD1
cdr3_aa: CASSLDRAGYTF
cdr3_nt: TGTGCCAGCAGCTTAGACAGGGCAGGCTACACCTTC

j_call: TRBJ2-2
clone_size: once
v_call: TRBV7-3
d_call: TRBD2
cdr3_aa: CASSSLAGGELFF
cdr3_nt: TGTGCCAGCAGCTCACTAGCGGGCGGGGAGCTGTTTTTT

j_call: TRBJ2-5
clone_size: NA
v_call: TRBV2
d_call: NA
cdr3_aa: CATPTGLGTQYF
cdr3_nt: TGTGCCACCCCTACGGGTCTCGGGACCCAGTACTTC

j_call: TRBJ2-2
clone_size: NA
v_call: TRBV7-8
d_call: NA
cdr3_aa: CASSFGKGTGELFF
cdr3_nt: TGTGCCAGCAGCTTTGGGAAGGGGACCGGGGAGCTGTTTTTT

j_call: TRBJ1-5
clone_size: few
v_call: TRBV5-8
d_call: NA
cdr3_aa: CASGGFNQPQHF
cdr3_nt: TGTGCCAGTGGGGGGTTTAATCAGCCCCAGCATTTT

j_call: TRBJ1-4
clone_size: NA
v_call: TRBV5-1
d_call: NA
cdr3_aa: CASSDPQGANEKLFF
cdr3_nt: TGCGCCAGCAGCGACCCACAGGGAGCTAATGAAAAACTGTTTTTT

j_call: TRBJ2-5
clone_size: NA
v_call: TRBV27
d_call: TRBD2
cdr3_aa: CASSGFLAGGRETQYF
cdr3_nt: TGTGCCAGCAGTGGTTTCCTAGCGGGAGGGCGAGAGACCCAGTACTTC

j_call: TRBJ1-4
clone_size: once
v_call: TRBV15
d_call: NA
cdr3_aa: CATKDGDNEKLFF
cdr3_nt: TGTGCCACTAAAGACGGAGATAATGAAAAACTGTTTTTT

j_call: TRBJ2-3
clone_size: NA
v_call: TRBV5-4
d_call: NA
cdr3_aa: CASSGRGGADTQYF
cdr3_nt: TGTGCCAGCAGCGGGAGAGGGGGTGCAGATACGCAGTATTTT

j_call: TRBJ2-2
clone_size: NA
v_call: TRBV6-5
d_call: NA
cdr3_aa: CASSSLDRNTGELFF
cdr3_nt: TGTGCCAGCAGTTCGTTAGACAGGAACACCGGGGAGCTGTTTTTT

j_call: TRBJ2-5
clone_size: NA
v_call: TRBV29-1
d_call: NA
cdr3_aa: CSVIDSLMGETQYF
cdr3_nt: TGCAGCGTTATCGACAGTCTTATGGGAGAGACCCAGTACTTC

j_call: TRBJ2-6
clone_size: NA
v_call: TRBV18
d_call: NA
cdr3_aa: CASSPLESRAGANVLTF
cdr3_nt: TGTGCCAGCTCACCACTTGAAAGCAGGGCCGGGGCCAACGTCCTGACTTTC

j_call: TRBJ1-2
clone_size: once
v_call: TRBV4-2
d_call: TRBD1
cdr3_aa: CASSLDPGQSSISGYTF
cdr3_nt: TGTGCCAGCAGCCTGGACCCGGGACAGTCCTCAATTAGTGGCTACACCTTC

j_call: TRBJ2-7
clone_size: NA
v_call: TRBV28
d_call: TRBD2
cdr3_aa: CASSLVLATSGPHYEQYF
cdr3_nt: TGTGCCAGCAGTTTAGTTCTGGCCACTAGCGGACCACACTACGAGCAGTACTTC

j_call: TRBJ1-5
clone_size: few
v_call: TRBV6-5
d_call: NA
cdr3_aa: CASSYSQGSNQPQHF
cdr3_nt: TGTGCCAGCAGTTACTCGCAGGGCAGCAATCAGCCCCAGCATTTT

j_call: TRBJ1-6
clone_size: NA
v_call: TRBV27
d_call: NA
cdr3_aa: CASSLTFVSPLHF
cdr3_nt: TGTGCCAGCAGTTTAACTTTCGTTTCACCCCTCCACTTT

j_call: TRBJ2-7
clone_size: NA
v_call: TRBV4-1
d_call: TRBD2
cdr3_aa: CASSPLAGGPYEQYF
cdr3_nt: TGCGCCAGCAGCCCTCTAGCGGGAGGGCCCTACGAGCAGTACTTC

j_call: TRBJ2-2
clone_size: few
v_call: TRBV28
d_call: TRBD2
cdr3_aa: CASSLSGRTGELFF
cdr3_nt: TGTGCCAGCAGTTTAAGCGGGAGAACCGGGGAGCTGTTTTTT

j_call: TRBJ1-1
clone_size: NA
v_call: TRBV21-1
d_call: NA
cdr3_aa: CASSKRRNTEAFF
cdr3_nt: TGTGCCAGCAGCAAACGGAGGAACACTGAAGCTTTCTTT

j_call: TRBJ2-7
clone_size: NA
v_call: TRBV12-1
d_call: NA
cdr3_aa: CASSLPLAGGINEQYF
cdr3_nt: TGTGCCAGCAGCTTGCCTCTAGCGGGGGGGATCAACGAGCAGTACTTC

j_call: TRBJ1-2
clone_size: NA
v_call: TRBV5-4
d_call: TRBD1
cdr3_aa: CASSRIISTGGKGYTF
cdr3_nt: TGTGCCAGCAGCCGAATAATATCGACAGGGGGCAAAGGCTACACCTTC

j_call: TRBJ1-4
clone_size: NA
v_call: TRBV11-1
d_call: TRBD1
cdr3_aa: CASSLTGGEKLFF
cdr3_nt: TGTGCCAGCAGCCTAACAGGGGGAGAAAAACTGTTTTTT

j_call: TRBJ2-7
clone_size: NA
v_call: TRBV27
d_call: NA
cdr3_aa: CASSFGASGQPQRIYEQYF
cdr3_nt: TGTGCCAGCAGTTTTGGGGCGTCTGGACAGCCACAGCGGATCTACGAGCAGTACTTC

j_call: TRBJ1-1
clone_size: NA
v_call: TRBV19
d_call: TRBD1
cdr3_aa: CASAYGTALDTEAFF
cdr3_nt: TGTGCCTCAGCGTACGGGACAGCTCTAGACACTGAAGCTTTCTTT

j_call: TRBJ1-2
clone_size: NA
v_call: TRBV28
d_call: NA
cdr3_aa: CASWSGAQGDYTF
cdr3_nt: TGTGCCAGCTGGTCAGGGGCGCAGGGAGACTACACCTTC

j_call: TRBJ2-3
clone_size: once
v_call: TRBV6-2/TRBV6-3
d_call: TRBD2
cdr3_aa: CASSIWGTGTSGLNADTQYF
cdr3_nt: TGTGCCAGCAGCATATGGGGCACCGGGACTAGTGGGTTGAATGCAGATACGCAGTATTTT

j_call: TRBJ2-7
clone_size: NA
v_call: TRBV7-2
d_call: TRBD1
cdr3_aa: CASSPRGQGADEQYF
cdr3_nt: TGTGCCAGCAGCCCAAGAGGACAGGGGGCAGACGAGCAGTACTTC